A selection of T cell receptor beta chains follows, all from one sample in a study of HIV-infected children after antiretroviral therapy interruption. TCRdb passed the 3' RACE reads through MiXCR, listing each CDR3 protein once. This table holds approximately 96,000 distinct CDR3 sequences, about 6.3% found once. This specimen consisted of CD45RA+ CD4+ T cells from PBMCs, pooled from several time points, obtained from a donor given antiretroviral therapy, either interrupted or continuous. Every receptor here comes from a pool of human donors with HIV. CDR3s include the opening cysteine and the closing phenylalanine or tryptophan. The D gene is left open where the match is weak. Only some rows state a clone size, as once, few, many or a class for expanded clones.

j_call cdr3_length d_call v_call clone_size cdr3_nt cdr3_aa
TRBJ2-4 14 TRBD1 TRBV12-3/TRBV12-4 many TGTGCCAGCAGAAGGACAGGGGGGGAAAACATTCAGTACTTC CASRRTGGENIQYF
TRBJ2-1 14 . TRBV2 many TGTGCCAGCCGCCCCCTGACAGCTTACAATGAGCAGTTCTTC CASRPLTAYNEQFF
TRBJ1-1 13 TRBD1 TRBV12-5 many TGTGCCAGCAGACCCAAGGGACAGACAGAAGTCTTCTTT CASRPKGQTEVFF
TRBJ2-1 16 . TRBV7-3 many TGTGCCAGCAGCTTAAAAGCGCCCAGCTCCTACAATGAGCAGTTCTTC CASSLKAPSSYNEQFF
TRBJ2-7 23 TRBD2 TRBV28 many TGTGCCAGCAGAGGCTTACTAGCGGGAGGGCCCTGGATCCCCATTCGATTGACCTACGAGCAGTACTTC CASRGLLAGGPWIPIRLTYEQYF
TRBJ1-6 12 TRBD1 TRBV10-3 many TGTGCCAGCGGACAGGGTAATTCGCCCCTCTACTTT CASGQGNSPLYF
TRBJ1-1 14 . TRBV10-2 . TGCGCCACCAGCCATGGAGGGGTCCCCACTGAAGCTTTCTTT CATSHGGVPTEAFF
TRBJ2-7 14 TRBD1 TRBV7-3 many TGTGCCAGCAGCCGCCGGGACAGGTCCTACGAGCAGTACTTC CASSRRDRSYEQYF
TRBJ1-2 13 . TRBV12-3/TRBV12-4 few TGTGCCAGCAGTTTTACTGGGGGCAGTGGCTACACCTTC CASSFTGGSGYTF
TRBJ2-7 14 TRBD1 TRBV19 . TGTGCCAGTAGTCCGAGGACAGGGGTCTACGAGCAGTACTTC CASSPRTGVYEQYF
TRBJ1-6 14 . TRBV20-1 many TGCAGTGCTAGGCGAGGGGACCCTAATTCACCCCTCCACTTT CSARRGDPNSPLHF
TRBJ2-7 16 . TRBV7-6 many TGTGCCAGCAGCGCCAGTGGGGGGTTGAGCTCCTACGAGCAGTACTTC CASSASGGLSSYEQYF
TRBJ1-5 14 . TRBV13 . TGTGCCAGCAGCATGGGAAATAGCAATCAGCCCCAGCATTTT CASSMGNSNQPQHF
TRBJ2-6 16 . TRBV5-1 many TGCGCCAGCAGCCCAGCCGGGGGCTCTGGGGCCAACGTCCTGACTTTC CASSPAGGSGANVLTF
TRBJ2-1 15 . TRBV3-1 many TGTGCCAGCAGCCAAAGTATGAGCTCCTACAATGAGCAGTTCTTC CASSQSMSSYNEQFF
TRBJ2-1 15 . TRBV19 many TGTGCCAGTAGTCCCATCCGGGAACCCCCCGATGAGCAGTTCTTC CASSPIREPPDEQFF
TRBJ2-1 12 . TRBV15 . TGTGCCACCAGCAGCCCAAGAAATGAGCAGTTCTTC CATSSPRNEQFF
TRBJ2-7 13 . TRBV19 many TGTGCCAGTAGTATGGGCCGGGCGTACGAGCAGTACTTC CASSMGRAYEQYF
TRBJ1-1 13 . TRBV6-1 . TGTGCCAGCAGTGAACAGGGGTCCACTGAAGCTTTCTTT CASSEQGSTEAFF
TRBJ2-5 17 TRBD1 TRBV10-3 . TGTGCCATCAGTGAGCTCGAACGGACAGGGAATCGAGAGACCCAGTACTTC CAISELERTGNRETQYF
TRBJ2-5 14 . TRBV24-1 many TGTGCCACCAGTGATTTGCGCCGGACGGAGACCCAGTACTTC CATSDLRRTETQYF
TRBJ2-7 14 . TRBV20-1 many TGCAGTGCGCCGATAGTTGGAGGCTCCTACGAGCAGTACTTC CSAPIVGGSYEQYF
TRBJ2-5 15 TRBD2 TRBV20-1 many TGCAGTGCTAGGGGTTCCCGGGGGGAAGAAGAGACCCAGTACTTC CSARGSRGEEETQYF
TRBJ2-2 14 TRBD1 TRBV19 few TGTGCCAGTAGTAACGACAGGGTGCCCGGGGAGCTGTTTTTT CASSNDRVPGELFF
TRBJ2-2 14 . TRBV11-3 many TGTGCCAGCAGCTCCAGCAGGGGCACCGGGGAGCTGTTTTTT CASSSSRGTGELFF
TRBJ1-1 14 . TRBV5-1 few TGCGCCAGCAGCGACGGATTATCCTACACTGAAGCTTTCTTT CASSDGLSYTEAFF